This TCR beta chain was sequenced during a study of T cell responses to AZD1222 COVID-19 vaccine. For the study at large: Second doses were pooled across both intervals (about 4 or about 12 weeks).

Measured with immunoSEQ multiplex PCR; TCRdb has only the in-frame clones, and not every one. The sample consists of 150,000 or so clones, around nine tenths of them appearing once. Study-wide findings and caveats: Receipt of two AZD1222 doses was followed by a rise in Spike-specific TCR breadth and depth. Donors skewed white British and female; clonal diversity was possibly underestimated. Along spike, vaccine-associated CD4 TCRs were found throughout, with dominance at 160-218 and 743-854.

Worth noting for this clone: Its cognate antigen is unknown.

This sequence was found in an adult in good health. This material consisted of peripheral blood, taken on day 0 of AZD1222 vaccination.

CDR3 protein: CASSRLAGADTQYF. The CDR3 region has the DNA TGTGCCAGCAGCCGGCTAGCGGGCGCAGATACGCAGTATTTT. The J gene is TRBJ2-3, the V gene TRBV6-5; TRBD2 matches at 8 bases. Germline V gene lookup returns CDR1 MNHEY and CDR2 SVGAGI. The V and J ends lost 6 bases and 4 bases, in that order; junction bases with no gene match: 6. The CDR3 sequence is 14 residues long.